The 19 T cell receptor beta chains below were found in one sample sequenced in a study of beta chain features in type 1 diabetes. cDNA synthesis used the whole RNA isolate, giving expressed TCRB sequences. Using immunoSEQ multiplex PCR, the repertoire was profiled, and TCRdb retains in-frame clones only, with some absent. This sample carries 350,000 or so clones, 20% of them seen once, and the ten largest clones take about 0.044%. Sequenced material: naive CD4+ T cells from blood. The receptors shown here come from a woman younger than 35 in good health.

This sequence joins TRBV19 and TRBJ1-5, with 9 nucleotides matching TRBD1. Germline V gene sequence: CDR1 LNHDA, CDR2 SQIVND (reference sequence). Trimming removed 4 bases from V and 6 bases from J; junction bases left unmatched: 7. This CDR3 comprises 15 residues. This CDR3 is CASSRWTGASQPQHF. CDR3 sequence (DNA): TGTGCCAGTAGTAGATGGACAGGGGCCAGTCAGCCCCAGCATTTT.

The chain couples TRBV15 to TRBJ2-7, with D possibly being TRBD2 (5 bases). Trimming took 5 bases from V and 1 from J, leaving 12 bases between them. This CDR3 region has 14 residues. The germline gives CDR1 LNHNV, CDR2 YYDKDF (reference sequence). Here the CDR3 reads CATSWNRGSYEQYF. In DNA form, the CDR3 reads TGTGCCACCAGCTGGAACCGGGGATCCTACGAGCAGTACTTC.

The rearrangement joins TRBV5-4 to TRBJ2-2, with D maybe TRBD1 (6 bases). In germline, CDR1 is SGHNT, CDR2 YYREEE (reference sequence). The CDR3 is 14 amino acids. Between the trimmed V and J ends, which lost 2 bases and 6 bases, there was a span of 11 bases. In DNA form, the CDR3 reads TGTGCCAGCAGCTTAGTACAGGGCTCCGGGGAGCTGTTTTTT. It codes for CASSLVQGSGELFF.

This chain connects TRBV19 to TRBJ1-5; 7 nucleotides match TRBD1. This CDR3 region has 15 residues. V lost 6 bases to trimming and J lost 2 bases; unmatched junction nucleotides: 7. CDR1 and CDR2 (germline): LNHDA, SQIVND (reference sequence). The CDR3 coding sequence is TGTGCCAGTAGCCCCGACAGGGTGGGCAATCAGCCCCAGCATTTT. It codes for CASSPDRVGNQPQHF.

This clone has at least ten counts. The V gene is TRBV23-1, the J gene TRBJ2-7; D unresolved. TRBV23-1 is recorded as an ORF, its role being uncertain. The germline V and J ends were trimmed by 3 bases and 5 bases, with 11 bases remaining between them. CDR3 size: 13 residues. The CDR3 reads CASSHPGWDEQYF. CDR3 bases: TGCGCCAGCAGTCACCCAGGTTGGGACGAGCAGTACTTC.

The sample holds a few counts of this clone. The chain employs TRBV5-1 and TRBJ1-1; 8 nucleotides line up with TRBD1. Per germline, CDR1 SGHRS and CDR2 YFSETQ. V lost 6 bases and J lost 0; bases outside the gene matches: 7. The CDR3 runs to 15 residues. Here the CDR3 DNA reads TGCGCCAGCAACGAGAGGACAGGGATGAACACTGAAGCTTTCTTT. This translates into CASNERTGMNTEAFF.

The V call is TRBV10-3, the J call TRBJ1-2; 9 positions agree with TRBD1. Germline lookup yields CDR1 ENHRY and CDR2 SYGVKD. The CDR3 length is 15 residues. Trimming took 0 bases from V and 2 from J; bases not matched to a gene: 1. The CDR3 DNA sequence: TGTGCCATCAGTGAGTCAGGACAGGGGAACTATGGCTACACCTTC. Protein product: CAISESGQGNYGYTF.

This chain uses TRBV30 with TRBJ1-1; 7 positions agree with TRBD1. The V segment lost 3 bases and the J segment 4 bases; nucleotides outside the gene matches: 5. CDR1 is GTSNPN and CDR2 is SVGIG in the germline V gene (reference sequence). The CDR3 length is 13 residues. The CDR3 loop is CAWRSRGATEAFF. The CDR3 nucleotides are TGTGCCTGGAGGTCCAGGGGGGCCACTGAAGCTTTCTTT.

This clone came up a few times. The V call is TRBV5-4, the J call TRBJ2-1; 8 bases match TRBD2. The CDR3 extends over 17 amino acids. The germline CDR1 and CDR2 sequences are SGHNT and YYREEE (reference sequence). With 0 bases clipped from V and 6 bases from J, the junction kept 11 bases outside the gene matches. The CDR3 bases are TGTGCCAGCAGCTTGGCCCCCAGCGGGAGCTGGGCCAATGAGCAGTTCTTC. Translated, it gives CASSLAPSGSWANEQFF. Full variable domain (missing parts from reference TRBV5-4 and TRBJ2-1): ETGVTQSPTHLIKTRGQQVTLRCSSQSGHNTVSWYQQALGQGPQFIFQYYREEENGRGNFPPRFSGLQFPNYSSELNVNALELDDSALYLCASSLAPSGSWANEQFFGPGTRLTVL.

In DNA, the CDR3 is TGCAGCGTAAAAGAGACAGGGGACTCACCCCTCCACTTT. Its protein is CSVKETGDSPLHF. The chain carries TRBV29-1 and TRBJ1-6; 8 nucleotides match TRBD1. The germline gives CDR1 SQVTM, CDR2 ANQGSEA. The CDR3 is 13 amino acids. With V trimmed by 6 bases and J by 10 bases, 8 bases remained unmatched.

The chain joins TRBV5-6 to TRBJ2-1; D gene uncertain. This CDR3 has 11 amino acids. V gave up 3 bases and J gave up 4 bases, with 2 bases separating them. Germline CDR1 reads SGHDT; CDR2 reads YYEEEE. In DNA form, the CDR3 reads TGTGCCAGCAGCTCTTACAATGAGCAGTTCTTC. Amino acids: CASSSYNEQFF.

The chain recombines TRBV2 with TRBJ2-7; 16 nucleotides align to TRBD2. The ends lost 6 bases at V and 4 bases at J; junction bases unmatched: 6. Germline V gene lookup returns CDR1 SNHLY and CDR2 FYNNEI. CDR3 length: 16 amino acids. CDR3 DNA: TGTGCCAGCAGCCCGGGACTAGCGGGAGGGTTATACGAGCAGTACTTC. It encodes CASSPGLAGGLYEQYF. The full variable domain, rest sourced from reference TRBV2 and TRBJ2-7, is EPEVTQTPSHQVTQMGQEVILRCVPISNHLYFYWYRQILGQKVEFLVSFYNNEISEKSEIFDDQFSVERPDGSNFTLKIRSTKLEDSAMYFCASSPGLAGGLYEQYFGPGTRLTVT.

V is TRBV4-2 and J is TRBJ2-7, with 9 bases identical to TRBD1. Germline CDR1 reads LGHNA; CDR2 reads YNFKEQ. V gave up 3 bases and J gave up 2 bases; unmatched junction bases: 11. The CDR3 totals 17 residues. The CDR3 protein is CASSQELRDRAPYEQYF. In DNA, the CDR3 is TGTGCCAGCAGCCAGGAACTCCGGGACAGGGCCCCCTACGAGCAGTACTTC.

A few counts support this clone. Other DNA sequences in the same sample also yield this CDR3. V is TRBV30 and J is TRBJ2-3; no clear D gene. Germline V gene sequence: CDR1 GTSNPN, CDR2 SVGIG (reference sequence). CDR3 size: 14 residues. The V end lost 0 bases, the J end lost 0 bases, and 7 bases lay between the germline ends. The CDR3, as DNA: TGTGCCTGGAGTGTCGGCGGAAGCACAGATACGCAGTATTTT. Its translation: CAWSVGGSTDTQYF.

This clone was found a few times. The CDR3 nucleotides read TGCGCCAGCAGTCAATCGTTCCAGGGGGTTTACTATGGCTACACCTTC. It is translated as CASSQSFQGVYYGYTF. This sequence joins TRBV23-1 and TRBJ1-2, with 7 bases that match TRBD1. TRBV23-1 is filed as an ORF, its function uncertain. The CDR3 has 16 amino acids. J lost 3 bases, V lost 0 bases, and 7 bases had no gene match.

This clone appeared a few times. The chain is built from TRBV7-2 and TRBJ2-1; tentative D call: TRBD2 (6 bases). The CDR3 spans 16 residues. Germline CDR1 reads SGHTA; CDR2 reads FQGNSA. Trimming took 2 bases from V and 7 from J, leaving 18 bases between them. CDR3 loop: CASSLLSVEEGNEQFF. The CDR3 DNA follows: TGTGCCAGCAGCTTATTGTCTGTCGAGGAGGGGAATGAGCAGTTCTTC.

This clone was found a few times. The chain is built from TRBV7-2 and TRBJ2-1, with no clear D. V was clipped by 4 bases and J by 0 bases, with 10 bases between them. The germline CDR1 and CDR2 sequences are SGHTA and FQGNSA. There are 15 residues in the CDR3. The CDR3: CASSSPRFSYNEQFF. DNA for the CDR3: TGTGCCAGCAGCTCCCCCAGGTTCTCCTACAATGAGCAGTTCTTC.

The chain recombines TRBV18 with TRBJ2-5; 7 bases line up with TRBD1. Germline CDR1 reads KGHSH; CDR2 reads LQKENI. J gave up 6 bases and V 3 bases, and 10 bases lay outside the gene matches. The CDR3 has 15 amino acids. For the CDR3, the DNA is TGTGCCAGCTCACCCCGGGACAGCCCGGGGAAGACCCAGTACTTC. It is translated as CASSPRDSPGKTQYF.

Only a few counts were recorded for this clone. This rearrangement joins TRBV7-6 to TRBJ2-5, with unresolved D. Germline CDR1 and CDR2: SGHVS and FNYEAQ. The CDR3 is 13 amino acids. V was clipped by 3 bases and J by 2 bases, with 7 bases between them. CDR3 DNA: TGTGCCAGCAGCTTGGGCACTCAAGAGACCCAGTACTTC. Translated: CASSLGTQETQYF.